Below are 7 T cell receptor beta chains sequenced from a single sample in a study of T cells in Graves' hyperthyroidism and ophthalmopathy (dated by TCRdb to between 2018 and 2020). Library creation used multiplex PCR. For sequencing, an Illumina HiSeq 2000 was employed. The TCR beta CDR3 regions were amplified from RNA transcripts. The first round of RT-PCR for the TCR CDR3 was performed with the HTBI primer set and the Qiagen OneStep RT-PCR kit. TCRdb trimmed public reads at Q25 via fastp, called clones via MiXCR and kept in-frame beta chains. Rows matching on CDR3 protein sequence are summarized as one entry with the most common DNA and genes. Counted in this sample were some 690,000 distinct CDR3 sequences; around 15% of them appeared once. The ten largest make up around 15% of the sample. Input material: blood. These receptor sequences come from a man between 45 and 60 years old with Graves' hyperthyroidism.

Comment on this clonotype: A much larger clone lies a single base off, so this may be a read error. J is TRBJ2-5 and V is TRBV11-2, with 14 bases identical to TRBD2. Germline CDR1 and CDR2: SGHAT and FQNNGV. The CDR3 contains 15 residues. V shed 5 bases, J shed 3 bases, and the junction held 2 bases outside the gene matches. In DNA form, the CDR3 reads TGTGCCAGCAGCAAGGGACTAGCGGGAGAAGAGACCCAGTACTTC. Its protein product is CASSKGLAGEETQYF.

This clonotype was observed a handful of times. The rearrangement uses TRBV29-1 and TRBJ2-7; 11 bases align to TRBD2. Germline-derived CDR1 and CDR2 are SQVTM and ANQGSEA. The CDR3 is 13 residues long. J was trimmed by 2 bases and V by 4 bases; bases with no gene match: 1. CDR3 DNA: TGCAGCGTTGGACTAGCGGGAACCTACGAGCAGTACTTC. Amino acids: CSVGLAGTYEQYF.

V and J are TRBV20-1 and TRBJ1-6; no firm D call. Trimming pared 5 bases from V and 6 bases from J, leaving 11 bases between. Germline CDR1 reads DFQATT; CDR2 reads SNEGSKA (reference sequence). The CDR3 contains 13 residues. This CDR3 is CSAWVTLNSPLHF. The CDR3 coding sequence is TGCAGTGCTTGGGTTACACTTAATTCACCCCTCCACTTT.

The table lists this clonotype with many counts. The chain joins TRBV5-6 to TRBJ2-5, with D hard to call. Germline CDR1 SGHDT, CDR2 YYEEEE. The V gene lost 2 bases and the J gene lost 3 bases, with 17 bases spanning the gap. This CDR3 has 16 amino acids. The CDR3 loop is CASSLARPYVEETQYF. The DNA of the CDR3 is TGTGCCAGCAGCTTAGCCAGGCCGTATGTCGAAGAGACCCAGTACTTC.

The chain employs TRBV6-5 and TRBJ1-1; maybe TRBD1 (5 bases). This CDR3 is 13 amino acids long. Germline lookup yields CDR1 MNHEY and CDR2 SVGAGI. Trimming cost V 1 base and J 6 bases, with 9 bases left between them. DNA for the CDR3: TGTGCCAGCAGTTACTACAGGAAAGCTGAAGCTTTCTTT. Its translation: CASSYYRKAEAFF.

This clonotype was detected many times. The chain links TRBV27 to TRBJ2-7; D not certain. V was cut by 3 bases and J by 0 bases, with 9 bases left in between. Germline values: CDR1 MNHEY, CDR2 SMNVEV (reference sequence). The CDR3 has 14 residues. The CDR3 here is CASSFGESSYEQYF. CDR3 nucleotides: TGTGCCAGCAGTTTTGGTGAAAGCTCCTACGAGCAGTACTTC.

The rearrangement uses TRBV6-1 and TRBJ2-2, with 11 nucleotides matching TRBD2. The CDR3 runs 16 residues. Losses at the gene ends were 3 bases for V and 7 bases for J; bases not matched to a gene: 7. Germline assignment: CDR1 MNHNS and CDR2 SASEGT. The CDR3 loop is CASSDVAGGPNGELFF. As DNA, the CDR3 is TGTGCCAGCAGTGACGTAGCGGGAGGGCCGAACGGGGAGCTGTTTTTT.